These 29 T cell receptor beta chains share one sample of origin, sequenced in a study of tumor and adjacent non-tumor tissue in lung cancer. The template was RNA from unsorted bulk tissue. More than 3 cm separated this lung sample from the edge of the tumor. Three rounds of nested PCR, following a modified ARM-PCR protocol, produced the TCRbeta library. TCRdb reprocessed the multiplex PCR reads via MiXCR and lists one record per CDR3 protein. The data hold over 100,000 distinct CDR3 sequences, with roughly three fifths observed a single time. Specimen: distant non-tumor lung tissue. These receptors all come from a man aged 55 to 70 with non-small cell lung cancer.

This clonotype was seen a handful of times. One end of the junction varies from germline; a read error may be responsible. This chain uses TRBV4-2 with TRBJ2-1; TRBD2 aligns across 10 bases. This CDR3 has 16 residues. Germline V lookup: CDR1 LGHNA, CDR2 YNFKEQ. This CDR3 is CARSQQASSGSYEQFF. In nucleotides, the CDR3 is TGTGCCAGGAGCCAACAGGCGTCTAGCGGGAGCTATGAGCAGTTCTTC.

This clonotype was recorded a few times. Just one base apart from a much larger clone, this may be a read error. This CDR3 is CASSQTGAAADTQYF. The CDR3 DNA reads as TGTGCCAGCAGCCAGACAGGGGCGGCCGCAGATACGCAGTATTTT. The chain uses TRBV6-1 and TRBJ2-3; 8 nucleotides line up with TRBD1. The V segment lost 6 bases and the J segment 4 bases; nucleotides outside the gene matches: 9. Germline values: CDR1 MNHNS, CDR2 SASEGT. The CDR3 covers 15 residues.

This clonotype was observed at least ten times. The rearrangement uses TRBV20-1 and TRBJ2-4; perhaps D is TRBD1 or TRBD2 (6 bases each). The germline V and J ends were trimmed by 1 base and 6 bases, with 10 bases remaining between them. Germline lookup yields CDR1 DFQATT and CDR2 SNEGSKA (reference sequence). The CDR3 is 13 amino acids. CDR3 coding DNA: TGCAGTGCTAGAGCGGGGGCGGGAAACATTCAGTACTTC. Translated, it gives CSARAGAGNIQYF.

Note on this clonotype: This clone may be a read error of a much larger clone one base away. The chain has TRBV5-4 and TRBJ1-1, with D unclear. The germline V gene has CDR1 SGHNT and CDR2 YYREEE (reference sequence). CDR3 size: 13 residues. This CDR3 reads CASSFRGDTKAFF. CDR3 sequence (DNA): TGTGCCAGCAGCTTTCGAGGAGACACTAAAGCTTTCTTT.

A remark on this clonotype: Germline and junction disagree at one end, which may indicate a read error. The rearrangement joins TRBV4-1 to TRBJ2-1; D might be TRBD1 or TRBD2, each matching 5 bases. The germline V gene encodes CDR1 MGHRA and CDR2 YSYEKL. CDR3 length: 13 amino acids. The CDR3 nucleotides are TGCGCCGGCAGCCAAGAACCAGGGCGGGTGCAGTTCTTC. Its translation: CAGSQEPGRVQFF.

This clonotype came up many times. The rearrangement uses TRBV29-1 and TRBJ2-5; D remains unclear. Germline V gives CDR1 SQVTM, CDR2 ANQGSEA. With 1 base removed from V and 0 bases from J, the gap between germline ends came to 9 bases. The CDR3 length is 14 residues. The CDR3 coding sequence is TGCAGCGTTGAAGGAGAACAGAACCAAGAGACCCAGTACTTC. It specifies CSVEGEQNQETQYF.

The chain employs TRBV7-9 and TRBJ2-3, with 7 bases lining up with TRBD2. Germline V lookup: CDR1 SEHNR, CDR2 FQNEAQ (reference sequence). The ends lost 10 bases at V and 4 bases at J; junction bases unmatched: 14. CDR3 length equals 15 residues. DNA for the CDR3: TGTGCCACCTCCTCCCTAGCGGCGGGCGCAGATACGCAGTATTTT. Encoded protein: CATSSLAAGADTQYF.

The chain joins TRBV5-5 to TRBJ1-1, with D tentatively TRBD1 (5 bases). The V end lost 4 bases, the J end lost 0 bases, and 16 bases lay between the germline ends. The CDR3 sequence is 16 residues long. Germline-derived CDR1 and CDR2 are SGHKS and YYEKEE (reference sequence). CDR3: CASSLAVGRVNTEAFF. The DNA of the CDR3 is TGTGCCAGCAGCCTGGCAGTGGGCAGGGTGAACACTGAAGCTTTCTTT. The entire variable domain, with the rest obtained from reference TRBV5-5 and TRBJ1-1, is as follows: DAGVTQSPTHLIKTRGQQVTLRCSPISGHKSVSWYQQVLGQGPQFIFQYYEKEERGRGNFPDRFSARQFPNYSSELNVNALLLGDSALYLCASSLAVGRVNTEAFFGQGTRLTVV.

The rearrangement joins TRBV11-2 to TRBJ2-3; tentative D call: TRBD2 (5 bases). Germline CDR1 and CDR2: SGHAT and FQNNGV. V lost 5 bases and J 3 bases, leaving 12 bases between the germline ends. The CDR3 sequence is 14 residues long. CDR3 in DNA: TGTGCCAGCAGCAGAGTAGAGGGTACAGATACGCAGTATTTT. This gives the protein CASSRVEGTDTQYF.

Comment on this clonotype: One base away lies a much larger clone, so this may be a sequencing read error. The chain has TRBV13 and TRBJ2-6, with TRBD1 matching 7 bases. Germline assignment: CDR1 PRHDT and CDR2 FYEKMQ (reference sequence). This CDR3 contains 15 residues. CDR3 region: CTSSYTGVGANVLTF. CDR3 coding DNA: TGTACCAGCAGCTACACAGGGGTCGGGGCCAACGTCCTGACTTTC. The variable domain in full, with the rest retrieved from reference TRBV13 and TRBJ2-6, is AAGVIQSPRHLIKEKRETATLKCYPIPRHDTVYWYQQGPGQDPQFLISFYEKMQSDKGSIPDRFSAQQFSDYHSELNMSSLELGDSALYFCTSSYTGVGANVLTFGAGSRLTVL.

A remark on this clonotype: An end of the junction does not agree with germline; a read error may underlie this. V and J are TRBV6-5 and TRBJ1-4, with a tentative D call TRBD1 (5 bases). Germline V gives CDR1 MNHEY, CDR2 SVGAGI. The CDR3 is 15 residues long. The DNA of the CDR3 is TGTGCCAGCAGTAGAAACAGAGGGGCTAATGAAGAACTGTTTTTT. Translated: CASSRNRGANEELFF.

This clonotype was found many times. The J gene is TRBJ2-1, the V gene TRBV29-1; D is possibly TRBD2 (6 bases). CDR3 length: 16 amino acids. Germline V gene sequence: CDR1 SQVTM, CDR2 ANQGSEA. The ends were cut back, 6 bases at V and 0 bases at J, with 18 bases in the middle. The CDR3 DNA sequence: TGCAGCGTGGAATCTCTAGCGCCGAGCTCCTACAATGAGCAGTTCTTC. Translating gives CSVESLAPSSYNEQFF.

A remark on this clonotype: This CDR3 is missing its conserved last phenylalanine or tryptophan, likely due to a read error. The chain has TRBV28 and TRBJ2-7; 10 bases are shared with TRBD2. This CDR3 is 14 amino acids long. Germline CDR1 MDHEN, CDR2 SYDVKM. The junction had 2 bases not matched to a gene; V was cut back by 4 bases and J by 2 bases. The CDR3 protein is CASSSSGRAYEQYL. CDR3 sequence (DNA): TGTGCCAGCAGTTCTAGCGGGAGAGCCTACGAGCAGTACCTC.

This clonotype was observed a few times. This CDR3 is missing its conserved last phenylalanine or tryptophan, likely due to a read error. It is unclear where the CDR3 begins or ends on the DNA, so no DNA is shown, and the CDR3 is as TCRdb lists it. The chain couples TRBV28 to TRBJ2-2; the table names TRBD1, a call not compared with the DNA. Germline CDR1 MDHEN, CDR2 SYDVKM. The CDR3 sequence runs 13 residues, both termini included. The CDR3 spells CTSSLGRQGVLLS.

This clonotype occurred a few times. A much larger clone lies a single base off, so this may be a read error. This sequence joins TRBV6-5 and TRBJ1-1; 7 nucleotides align to TRBD1. This CDR3 has 14 residues. The germline V gene encodes CDR1 MNHEY and CDR2 SVGAGI. V lost 6 bases, J lost 4 bases, and 8 bases stayed unmatched. CDR3 in amino acids: CASRLQGMSTEAFF. For the CDR3, the DNA is TGTGCCAGCAGACTACAGGGGATGAGCACTGAAGCTTTCTTT.

This clonotype was seen ten or more times. This chain joins TRBV12-5 and TRBJ2-1, with D possibly TRBD1 on 6 matching bases. Germline CDR1 is LGHNT and CDR2 is FRNRAP. The CDR3 spans 14 residues. The V end was cut by 1 base, the J end by 8 bases, with 12 bases between. The CDR3: CASGLGRGMDEQFF. The CDR3 DNA sequence: TGTGCTAGTGGTTTGGGCAGGGGTATGGATGAGCAGTTCTTC. Variable domain in full (rest from reference TRBV12-5 and TRBJ2-1): DARVTQTPRHKVTEMGQEVTMRCQPILGHNTVFWYRQTMMQGLELLAYFRNRAPLDDSGMPKDRFSAEMPDATLATLKIQPSEPRDSAVYFCASGLGRGMDEQFFGPGTRLTVL.

Remarks on this clonotype: A single base separates this from a much larger clone, so it may be a read error. The chain has TRBV5-6 and TRBJ2-3; D might be TRBD1 or TRBD2, each matching 6 bases. The CDR3 is made up of 15 amino acids. Germline V lookup: CDR1 SGHDT, CDR2 YYEEEE. The DNA for the CDR3 is TGTGCCAGCGGCTTAAGAGGGGGGAGCACAGATACGCAGTATTTT. It specifies CASGLRGGSTDTQYF.

A remark on this clonotype: A clone one base away is much larger, so this may be a read error. J is TRBJ1-1 and V is TRBV20-1; 7 nucleotides agree with TRBD1. This CDR3 contains 13 residues. V shed 7 bases and J 1 base; nucleotides not matched to a gene: 6. The germline V gene encodes CDR1 DFQATT and CDR2 SNEGSKA (reference sequence). The CDR3 protein is CSGTWTGNTEAFF. CDR3 DNA sequence: TGCAGTGGTACCTGGACAGGGAACACTGAAGCTTTCTTT.

In its sample, this clonotype was seen many times. The V and J genes are TRBV6-5 and TRBJ1-1; the match to TRBD1 covers 12 bases. This CDR3 spans 16 amino acids. The V gene end was trimmed by 4 bases and the J gene end by 5 bases; junction bases not matched to a gene: 8. Germline CDR1 MNHEY, CDR2 SVGAGI. The CDR3 DNA follows: TGTGCCAGCAGTTCCCCAAGGGACAGGGGGCGTACTGAAGCTTTCTTT. It specifies CASSSPRDRGRTEAFF.

This clonotype was observed a single time. This CDR3 fails to terminate in the conserved phenylalanine or tryptophan, so it likely reflects a read error. This chain connects TRBV6-5 to TRBJ2-2; the D call may be TRBD1 or TRBD2 (5 bases each). Germline CDR1 reads MNHEY; CDR2 reads SVGAGI. The CDR3 totals 17 residues. V was trimmed by 2 bases and J by 2 bases, leaving 15 bases between them. As DNA, the CDR3 is TGTGCCAGCAGTTACCCGTATGAGGGGATCAACACCGGGGAGCTGTTTGTT. Its translation: CASSYPYEGINTGELFV.

This sequence joins TRBV19 and TRBJ2-7, with D tentatively TRBD2 (6 bases). V gave up 7 bases and J gave up 2 bases, with 12 bases separating them. The germline V gene has CDR1 LNHDA and CDR2 SQIVND (reference sequence). The CDR3 runs to 13 residues. The CDR3 DNA follows: TGTGCCAGTACCCCGGAGGGAACCTACGAGCAGTACTTC. It yields the protein CASTPEGTYEQYF. Drawing the rest from reference TRBV19 and TRBJ2-7, the complete variable domain is DGGITQSPKYLFRKEGQNVTLSCEQNLNHDAMYWYRQDPGQGLRLIYYSQIVNDFQKGDIAEGYSVSREKKESFPLTVTSAQKNPTAFYLCASTPEGTYEQYFGPGTRLTVT.

V is TRBV6-5 and J is TRBJ1-1, with 8 bases that match TRBD1. Germline trimming cut 7 bases from V and 5 bases from J; bases unmatched to any gene: 6. In germline, CDR1 is MNHEY, CDR2 SVGAGI. The CDR3 consists of 13 residues. In DNA form, the CDR3 reads TGTGCCAGCAACCACAGGGGGGGAACTGAAGCTTTCTTT. Encoded protein: CASNHRGGTEAFF.

The table lists this clonotype with a few counts. This chain uses TRBV28 with TRBJ1-1, with TRBD1 matching 7 bases. The CDR3 consists of 15 residues. Trimming cost V 6 bases and J 0 bases; bases outside gene matches: 7. Germline V lookup: CDR1 MDHEN, CDR2 SYDVKM. CDR3 bases: TGTGCCAGCAGGTGGACAGGCGGTCTGAACACTGAAGCTTTCTTT. It yields the protein CASRWTGGLNTEAFF.

This clonotype occurred once. CDR3 in amino acids: CSAKRFIEAFF. The CDR3 DNA reads as TGCAGTGCAAAGAGGTTCATTGAAGCTTTCTTT. The chain recombines TRBV20-1 with TRBJ1-1; no reliable D call. Trimming removed 6 bases at V and 7 bases at J, with 12 bases between. This CDR3 comprises 11 residues. Per the germline V gene, CDR1 is DFQATT and CDR2 is SNEGSKA (reference sequence).

On this clonotype: Because the CDR3 is missing its conserved closing phenylalanine or tryptophan, this is likely a read error. The chain carries TRBV20-1 and TRBJ1-1; D call uncertain. With 5 bases removed from V and 5 bases from J, the gap between germline ends came to 15 bases. The CDR3 spans 13 residues. Germline V gene sequence: CDR1 DFQATT, CDR2 SNEGSKA (reference sequence). The CDR3 nucleotides are TGCAGTGCTCCCTCGTCGGGCGGTACTGAAGCTTTCTTA. It encodes CSAPSSGGTEAFL.

Only a few counts were recorded for this clonotype. The V and J genes are TRBV2 and TRBJ2-1; 7 bases match TRBD2. This CDR3 is built from 16 residues. Per the germline V gene, CDR1 is SNHLY and CDR2 is FYNNEI. The V gene end was trimmed by 1 base and the J gene end by 7 bases; junction bases not matched to a gene: 10. The CDR3 reads CASSEVVGLNGNEQFF. The CDR3 DNA reads TGTGCCAGCAGTGAAGTGGTGGGACTAAATGGTAATGAGCAGTTCTTC.

A few counts support this clonotype. The chain joins TRBV12-3 or TRBV12-4 to TRBJ2-1, with 7 positions matching TRBD1. The CDR3 has 15 amino acids. V trimming: 6 bases; J trimming: 4 bases; junction bases outside the gene matches: 9. The chain's CDR3 is CASSSQGERYNEQFF. The CDR3, as DNA: TGTGCCAGCAGCTCCCAGGGGGAGCGGTACAATGAGCAGTTCTTC.

This clonotype was counted at least ten times. The V and J genes are TRBV5-5 and TRBJ1-1; D not resolved. V was pared by 1 base and J by 0 bases, with 19 bases between. CDR3 size: 18 residues. Germline values: CDR1 SGHKS, CDR2 YYEKEE (reference sequence). DNA for the CDR3: TGTGCCAGCAGCTTGTCCAGGACTACGTTTATAATGAACACTGAAGCTTTCTTT. Its protein product is CASSLSRTTFIMNTEAFF.

As to this clonotype: Since a much larger clone is just one base distant, this may be a read error. V is TRBV6-1 and J is TRBJ2-1; possible D gene TRBD1, 5 bases. The CDR3 covers 13 residues. Germline V gives CDR1 MNHNS, CDR2 SASEGT. V was trimmed by 4 bases and J by 9 bases, leaving 13 bases between them. The chain's CDR3 is CASSGQLYAEQFF. In DNA, the CDR3 is TGTGCCAGCAGTGGACAGCTTTATGCTGAGCAGTTCTTC.